This T cell receptor beta chain was captured in a study of cytomegalovirus exposure and HLA in healthy donors. The CDR3 sequence is 18 residues long. V lost 0 bases and J 2 bases, leaving 18 bases between the germline ends. Germline V gives CDR1 SGHKS, CDR2 YYEKEE (reference sequence). Sequencing was performed with immunoSEQ multiplex PCR; in TCRdb, only in-frame clones are kept and a portion is missing. The sample contains 150,000 to 200,000 clones, over 85% of which appear only once. The sequenced material came from PBMCs. The TCR originated in a man in his late teens or twenties in good health and CMV-seropositive. The chain joins TRBV5-5 to TRBJ1-5, with a possible D match to TRBD1 (5 bases). The CDR3 loop reads CASSLAARMGQGNQPQHF. Written as DNA, the CDR3 is TGTGCCAGCAGCTTGGCGGCCCGCATGGGGCAAGGCAATCAGCCCCAGCATTTT.